The entry below describes one T cell receptor (beta chain). The record originates from a study of blood T cell repertoires in COVID-19. Study background: Acute-phase and convalescent COVID-19 samples originated in the United States, Italy and Spain. T cells, B-cell-depleted T cells, or PBMCs supplied cDNA or gDNA.

Authors' processing steps: Nucleated cell counts were estimated from reference gene primer amplification. Assay: immunoSEQ multiplex PCR; the TCRdb copy retains only in-frame clones and omits some. The DNA was the basis for D and trimming; V, J and clone size are from that table. The sample lists some 180,000 clones, roughly 90% occurring once. This CDR3 is 14 amino acids long. V lost 6 bases to trimming and J lost 0 bases, with 9 bases between them. Germline CDR1 and CDR2: LNHDA and SQIVND (reference sequence). The clonotype was recovered from a man aged 45-65 years with acute or convalescent COVID-19. The chain has TRBV19 and TRBJ1-5, with D tentatively TRBD1 (5 bases). The sequencing sample was made of peripheral blood. CDR3 loop: CASRTASSNQPQHF. CDR3 coding DNA: TGTGCCAGTAGGACAGCGTCTAGCAATCAGCCCCAGCATTTT. Full variable domain (outside the CDR3, taken from reference TRBV19 and TRBJ1-5): DGGITQSPKYLFRKEGQNVTLSCEQNLNHDAMYWYRQDPGQGLRLIYYSQIVNDFQKGDIAEGYSVSREKKESFPLTVTSAQKNPTAFYLCASRTASSNQPQHFGDGTRLSIL.